The text below deals with one T cell receptor beta chain. Its antigen is still unknown. This record belongs to a study of cytomegalovirus exposure and HLA in healthy donors. Study information: Within an early data release were 65 million to 90 million unique TCRs drawn from HLA-typed donors.

PCR primers comprised 60 Vbeta and 13 Jbeta primers. Original handling: Tens of millions of unique TCR beta chains, some 9.9 million of them shared, were counted by a later analysis. TCRdb's copy holds only in-frame clones and misses some; the assay was immunoSEQ multiplex PCR. That table supplies the V and J calls and clone size; D and trimming were determined from the DNA. The table has 130,000 or so clones, approximately 84% seen once; the top ten hold 1.5% to 2.5%. Study-wide results and limits: A later analysis appeared to link common viral pathogens to several of the most significant clusters. Relative to equally common others, HLA-associated TCR beta chains showed greater clonal expansion in a later analysis.

CDR1 is LGHNA, CDR2 YNFKEQ, per germline. Trimming removed 0 bases from V and 5 bases from J; junction bases left unmatched: 3. The CDR3 extends over 15 amino acids. The V gene is TRBV4-2, the J gene TRBJ2-5, with 10 bases that match TRBD2. The clonotype originates from a woman between 40 and 55 years old in good health and CMV-seronegative. The sample taken for sequencing was PBMCs. The CDR3 DNA sequence: TGTGCCAGCAGCCAAGAGCGAGCGGGAGGGGAGACCCAGTACTTC. It specifies CASSQERAGGETQYF.